Listed below are T cell receptor beta chains from one sample, sequenced in a study of regulatory and conventional T cells in RAG deficiency. Sequencing was performed with immunoSEQ multiplex PCR; in TCRdb, only in-frame clones are kept and a portion is missing. The table has 20,000 to 25,000 clones, approximately 95% seen once. This sample also belongs to another study, concerning regulatory T cells.

Sample: CD25- CD4+ T cells sorted from blood. These receptors came from a human donor in good health. Both conserved end residues are part of each CDR3. D genes are given only for firm matches. Only part of the rows carry a size: once, few, many, or a class if the clone is expanded.

14	TRBV2	NA	NA	TRBJ1-3	CASNKQGSGNTIYF	TGTGCCAGCAATAAGCAGGGCTCTGGAAACACCATATATTTT
14	TRBV18	NA	NA	TRBJ2-1	CASSPLGEGDEQFF	TGTGCCAGCTCACCACTAGGGGAAGGGGATGAGCAGTTCTTC
15	TRBV5-1	NA	TRBD1	TRBJ1-2	CASSGRQGAEYGYTF	TGCGCCAGCAGCGGAAGACAGGGGGCGGAATATGGCTACACCTTC
14	TRBV9	once	NA	TRBJ2-3	CASSVASGVDTQYF	TGTGCCAGCAGCGTAGCGTCAGGGGTGGATACGCAGTATTTT
15	TRBV7-3	once	TRBD1	TRBJ1-4	CASSLYRDRVEQLFF	TGTGCCAGCAGCCTCTACCGGGACAGGGTTGAACAACTGTTTTTT
15	TRBV7-2	NA	NA	TRBJ1-5	CASSYGTFHNQPQHF	TGTGCCAGCAGCTACGGGACATTTCATAATCAGCCCCAGCATTTT
17	TRBV10-1	NA	NA	TRBJ1-6	CASSERRKPSHNSPLHF	TGCGCCAGCAGTGAGCGCCGAAAACCCTCACATAATTCCCCCCTCCACTTT
12	TRBV2	NA	NA	TRBJ1-1	CASSEDLTEAFF	TGTGCCAGCAGTGAAGATCTCACTGAAGCTTTCTTT
17	TRBV4-3	NA	TRBD1	TRBJ1-2	CASSQGQGLQNIHGYTF	TGCGCCAGCAGCCAGGGACAGGGGCTCCAAAATATCCATGGCTACACCTTC
16	TRBV5-1	NA	NA	TRBJ2-1	CASSWDPGASYNEQFF	TGCGCCAGCAGCTGGGACCCGGGAGCCTCCTACAATGAGCAGTTCTTC
16	TRBV19	NA	TRBD2	TRBJ2-3	CASRERGGLSADTQYF	TGTGCCAGTAGGGAGCGGGGGGGCCTATCCGCAGATACGCAGTATTTT
16	TRBV5-1	NA	NA	TRBJ2-1	CASSLGTRGGHDEQFF	TGCGCCAGCAGCTTGGGTACAAGGGGAGGACACGATGAGCAGTTCTTC
14	TRBV5-6	NA	NA	TRBJ1-2	CASSLPSGDDGYTF	TGTGCCAGCAGCTTGCCCTCGGGGGACGATGGCTACACCTTC
14	TRBV5-4	NA	NA	TRBJ1-2	CASSLRGRIWPYTF	TGTGCCAGCAGCTTGCGAGGCAGAATATGGCCCTACACCTTC
15	TRBV6-5	NA	TRBD1	TRBJ1-6	CAVRPLGQQNSPLHF	TGTGCCGTAAGGCCTCTGGGACAGCAAAATTCCCCCCTCCACTTT
12	TRBV2	NA	NA	TRBJ1-6	CASSADISPLHF	TGTGCCAGCAGTGCTGACATTTCACCCCTCCACTTT
16	TRBV6-5	NA	NA	TRBJ2-7	CASSYGAHDMIYEQYF	TGTGCCAGCAGCTACGGGGCCCACGACATGATCTACGAGCAGTACTTC
15	TRBV10-3	NA	NA	TRBJ1-5	CAISDSGGRNQPQHF	TGTGCCATCAGTGACAGTGGGGGGAGGAATCAGCCCCAGCATTTT
18	TRBV4-1	NA	TRBD2	TRBJ2-1	CASSPSVTSGGVTNEQFF	TGCGCCAGCAGCCCTTCCGTAACGAGCGGGGGGGTTACAAATGAGCAGTTCTTC
16	TRBV16	NA	TRBD1	TRBJ2-7	CASSQWGQVFSYEQYF	TGTGCCAGCAGCCAATGGGGACAGGTGTTTTCCTACGAGCAGTACTTC
12	TRBV6-6	NA	NA	TRBJ1-2	CASTGGEYGYTF	TGTGCCAGCACCGGAGGGGAGTATGGCTACACCTTC
15	TRBV7-9	NA	TRBD1	TRBJ2-3	CASSLDRGGTDTQYF	TGTGCCAGCAGCTTGGACAGGGGTGGCACAGATACGCAGTATTTT
15	TRBV19	NA	NA	TRBJ1-2	CAAGAWRVEDYGYTF	TGTGCCGCCGGGGCCTGGAGGGTAGAAGACTATGGCTACACCTTC
16	TRBV7-2	NA	TRBD2	TRBJ2-1	CASSLGAGGSYNEQFF	TGTGCCAGCAGCTTAGGAGCGGGGGGTTCCTACAATGAGCAGTTCTTC
17	TRBV5-1	once	NA	TRBJ2-6	CASSTFGTRPGANVLTF	TGCGCCAGCAGTACATTTGGTACTAGGCCTGGGGCCAACGTCCTGACTTTC
14	TRBV19	NA	TRBD1	TRBJ1-6	CASSITGDNSPLHF	TGTGCCAGTAGTATAACAGGGGACAATTCCCCCCTCCACTTT
15	TRBV18	NA	NA	TRBJ1-3	CASSDIGGSGNTIYF	TGTGCCAGCTCCGATATCGGGGGCTCTGGAAACACCATATATTTT
14	TRBV30	NA	NA	TRBJ1-1	CAWSVDRMNTEAFF	TGTGCCTGGAGTGTTGACAGGATGAACACTGAAGCTTTCTTT
10	TRBV10-1	NA	NA	TRBJ2-2	CATPGGELFF	TGCGCCACTCCAGGGGGGGAGCTGTTTTTT
16	TRBV30	NA	NA	TRBJ2-3	CAWSFGVSGGADTQYF	TGTGCCTGGAGCTTCGGTGTTTCGGGGGGCGCAGATACGCAGTATTTT
16	TRBV15	NA	TRBD1	TRBJ1-5	CATSRVGTGYNQPQHF	TGTGCCACCAGCAGGGTAGGGACAGGGTATAATCAGCCCCAGCATTTT
14	TRBV7-9	NA	NA	TRBJ2-5	CASSLFDSDETQYF	TGTGCCAGCAGCTTATTTGACAGCGATGAGACCCAGTACTTC
14	TRBV2	NA	TRBD1	TRBJ1-3	CASSGGTGGNTIYF	TGTGCCAGCAGCGGAGGGACAGGGGGAAACACCATATATTTT
14	TRBV7-9	NA	NA	TRBJ1-1	CASSLGGSWTEAFF	TGTGCCAGCAGCTTGGGGGGGAGTTGGACTGAAGCTTTCTTT
14	TRBV9	NA	NA	TRBJ2-5	CASSVALYQETQYF	TGTGCCAGCAGCGTAGCACTGTACCAAGAGACCCAGTACTTC
16	TRBV7-9	NA	NA	TRBJ2-5	CASSLGGAMLQETQYF	TGTGCCAGCAGCTTAGGTGGGGCTATGCTCCAAGAGACCCAGTACTTC
15	TRBV30	NA	TRBD2	TRBJ2-3	CAWTELAGEADTQYF	TGTGCCTGGACGGAACTAGCGGGGGAGGCCGATACGCAGTATTTT
17	TRBV18	NA	NA	TRBJ1-6	CASSPVAQVQFNSPLHF	TGTGCCAGCTCACCCGTCGCGCAAGTCCAATTTAATTCCCCCCTCCACTTT
13	TRBV27	NA	NA	TRBJ2-7	CASSATGFYEQYF	TGTGCCAGCAGTGCAACAGGGTTTTACGAGCAGTACTTC
15	TRBV7-9	NA	NA	TRBJ1-2	CASSLGTGGHYGYTF	TGTGCCAGCAGCTTAGGAACGGGGGGTCACTATGGCTACACCTTC
16	TRBV7-2	once	TRBD2	TRBJ2-3	CASSLAAGGSTDTQYF	TGTGCCAGCAGCTTAGCAGCGGGGGGGAGCACAGATACGCAGTATTTT
14	TRBV2	NA	NA	TRBJ2-2	CASSELWEAGELFF	TGTGCCAGCAGTGAATTATGGGAGGCCGGGGAGCTGTTTTTT
15	TRBV21-1	NA	NA	TRBJ2-5	CASSKRHRAQETQYF	TGTGCCAGCAGCAAAAGGCACAGGGCCCAAGAGACCCAGTACTTC
14	TRBV19	NA	TRBD1	TRBJ1-4	CASRTGTGDEKLFF	TGTGCCAGTAGGACCGGGACAGGGGACGAAAAACTGTTTTTT
15	TRBV30	NA	TRBD1	TRBJ2-3	CAWSVGQSFSDTQYF	TGTGCCTGGAGTGTGGGACAGTCGTTTTCGGATACGCAGTATTTT
11	TRBV19	NA	NA	TRBJ1-4	CASSMSGKLFF	TGTGCCAGTAGTATGTCGGGAAAACTGTTTTTT
15	TRBV11-2	NA	NA	TRBJ2-7	CASSYRDSGPYEQYF	TGTGCCAGCAGCTACCGAGATAGCGGACCCTACGAGCAGTACTTC
15	TRBV6-5	NA	TRBD1	TRBJ1-1	CASSYSGQGDTEAFF	TGTGCCAGCAGTTATTCCGGACAGGGAGACACTGAAGCTTTCTTT
13	TRBV6-5	NA	NA	TRBJ2-7	CASSFLSSYEQYF	TGTGCCAGCAGTTTTCTAAGCTCCTACGAGCAGTACTTC
15	TRBV9	NA	TRBD2	TRBJ2-1	CASSVDRAGYNEQFF	TGTGCCAGCAGCGTAGACCGAGCGGGGTACAATGAGCAGTTCTTC
15	TRBV5-5	NA	NA	TRBJ1-5	CASSPGGYSNQPQHF	TGTGCCAGCAGCCCCGGGGGGTATAGCAATCAGCCCCAGCATTTT
15	TRBV7-2	NA	TRBD1	TRBJ2-1	CASSLARDSYNEQFF	TGTGCCAGCAGCTTAGCACGGGACAGTTACAATGAGCAGTTCTTC
15	TRBV4-1	NA	NA	TRBJ1-1	CASTQVGAGNTEAFF	TGCGCCAGCACCCAAGTGGGCGCCGGGAACACTGAAGCTTTCTTT
16	TRBV19	NA	NA	TRBJ2-1	CASSMGLPKSYNEQFF	TGTGCCAGTAGTATGGGACTTCCCAAGTCCTACAATGAGCAGTTCTTC
15	TRBV6-6	NA	NA	TRBJ1-1	CASSYPLQGNTEAFF	TGTGCCAGCAGTTACCCTCTCCAGGGGAACACTGAAGCTTTCTTT
17	TRBV4-1	NA	TRBD2	TRBJ2-1	CASSQGRRGTSVNEQFF	TGCGCCAGCAGCCAAGGTAGACGCGGGACTAGCGTCAATGAGCAGTTCTTC
14	TRBV19	NA	NA	TRBJ1-6	CASSSGTPNSPLHF	TGTGCCAGTAGTTCCGGGACACCGAATTCACCCCTCCACTTT